The clone carrying this TCR beta chain was picked up many times. No antigen is known for it. The ends lost 3 bases at V and 7 bases at J; junction bases unmatched: 2. CDR1 and CDR2 from the germline V gene are KGHDR and SFDVKD. The CDR3 length is 13 residues. The entry originates in a study of post-analysis software for immune sequencing data. Study background: The study covered relapsing-remitting, secondary progressive and progressive-relapsing courses of multiple sclerosis. Findings and caveats of the study: Roughly five TRBV segments occurring more often in patients than controls included TRBV5-6, TRBV5-1 and TRBV20-1. F-measure co-clustering was strong for batch-matched samples. Diversity measured as normalized Chao1 was significantly lower in multiple sclerosis patients than in controls.

The TCR beta cDNA libraries contained unique molecular identifiers. cDNA molecules numbering about 490,000 came from approximately 0.91 to 9.4 million T cells. TCRdb itself ran the PCR reads through MiXCR, one entry per CDR3 protein. The data contain over 150,000 distinct CDR3 sequences, approximately 28% of them singletons. Sequenced sample: blood. The gene calls are TRBV24-1 and TRBJ2-1; 7 bases are shared with TRBD2. The TCR originated in a girl aged 5-17 years with multiple sclerosis. The CDR3 loop reads CATSDGTTNEQFF. The CDR3 DNA follows: TGTGCCACCAGTGATGGGACTACTAATGAGCAGTTCTTC.